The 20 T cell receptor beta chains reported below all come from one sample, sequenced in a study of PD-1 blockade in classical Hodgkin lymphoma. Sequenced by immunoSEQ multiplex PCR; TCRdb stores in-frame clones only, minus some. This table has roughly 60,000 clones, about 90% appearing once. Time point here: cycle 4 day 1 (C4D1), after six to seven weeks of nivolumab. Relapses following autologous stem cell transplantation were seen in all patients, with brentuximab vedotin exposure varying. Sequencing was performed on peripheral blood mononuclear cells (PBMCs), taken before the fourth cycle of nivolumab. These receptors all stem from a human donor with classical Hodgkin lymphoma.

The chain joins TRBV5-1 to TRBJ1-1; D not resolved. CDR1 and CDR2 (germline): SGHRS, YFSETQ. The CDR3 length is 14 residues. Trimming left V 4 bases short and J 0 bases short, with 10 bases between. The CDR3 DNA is TGCGCCAGCAGCCTACAGCTCATGAACACTGAAGCTTTCTTT. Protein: CASSLQLMNTEAFF.

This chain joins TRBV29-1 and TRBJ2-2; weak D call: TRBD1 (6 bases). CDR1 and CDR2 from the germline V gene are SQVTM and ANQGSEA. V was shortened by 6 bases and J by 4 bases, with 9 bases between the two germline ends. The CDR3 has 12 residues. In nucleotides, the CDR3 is TGCAGCGTCTACAGGGTCACCGGGGAGCTGTTTTTT. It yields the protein CSVYRVTGELFF.

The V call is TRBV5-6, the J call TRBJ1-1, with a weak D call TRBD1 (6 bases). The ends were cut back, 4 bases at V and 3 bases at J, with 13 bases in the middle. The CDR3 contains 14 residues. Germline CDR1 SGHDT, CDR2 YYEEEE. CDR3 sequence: CASSLGAGDTEAFF. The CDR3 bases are TGTGCCAGCAGCCTGGGGGCGGGGGACACTGAAGCTTTCTTT.

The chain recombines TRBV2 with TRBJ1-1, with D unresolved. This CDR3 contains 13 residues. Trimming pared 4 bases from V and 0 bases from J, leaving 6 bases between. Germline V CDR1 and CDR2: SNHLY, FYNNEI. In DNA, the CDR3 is TGTGCCAGCAGTGGGCTTATGAACACTGAAGCTTTCTTT. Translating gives CASSGLMNTEAFF.

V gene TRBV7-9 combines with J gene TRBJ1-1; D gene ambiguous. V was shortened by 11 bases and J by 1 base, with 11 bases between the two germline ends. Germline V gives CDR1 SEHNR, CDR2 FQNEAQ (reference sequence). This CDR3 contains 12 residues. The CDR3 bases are TGTGCCGTATTCCAAGGGAACACTGAAGCTTTCTTT. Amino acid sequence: CAVFQGNTEAFF.

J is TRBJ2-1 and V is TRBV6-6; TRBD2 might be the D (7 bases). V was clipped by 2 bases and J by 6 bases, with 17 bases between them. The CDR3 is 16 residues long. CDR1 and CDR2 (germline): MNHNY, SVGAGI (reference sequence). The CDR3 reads CASSYPRGGPFNEQFF. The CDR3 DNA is TGTGCCAGCAGTTACCCGAGGGGGGGGCCTTTCAATGAGCAGTTCTTC.

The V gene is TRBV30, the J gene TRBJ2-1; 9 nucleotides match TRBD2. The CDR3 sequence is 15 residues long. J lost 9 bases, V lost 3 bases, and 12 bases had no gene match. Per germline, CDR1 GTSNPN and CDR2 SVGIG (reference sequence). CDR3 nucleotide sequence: TGTGCCTGGAGAGGGTTTCGAGCGGGGGGCATTGAGCAGTTCTTC. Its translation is CAWRGFRAGGIEQFF.

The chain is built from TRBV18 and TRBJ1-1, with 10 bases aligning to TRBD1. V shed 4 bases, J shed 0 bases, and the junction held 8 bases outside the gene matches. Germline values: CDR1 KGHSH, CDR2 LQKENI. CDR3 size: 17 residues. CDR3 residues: CASSQIGGQGLNTEAFF. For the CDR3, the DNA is TGTGCCAGCTCACAAATCGGGGGACAGGGGCTGAACACTGAAGCTTTCTTT.

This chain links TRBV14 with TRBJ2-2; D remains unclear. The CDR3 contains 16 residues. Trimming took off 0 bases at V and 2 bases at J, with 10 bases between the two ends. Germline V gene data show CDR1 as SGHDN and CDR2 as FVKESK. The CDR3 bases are TGTGCCAGCAGCCAAGATAACCTAATCAACACCGGGGAGCTGTTTTTT. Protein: CASSQDNLINTGELFF.

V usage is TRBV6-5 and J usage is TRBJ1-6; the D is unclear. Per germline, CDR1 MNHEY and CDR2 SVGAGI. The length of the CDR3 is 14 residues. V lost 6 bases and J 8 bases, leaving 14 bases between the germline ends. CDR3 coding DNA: TGTGCCAGCAGCTCTGTCGGGGTGGATTCACCCCTCCACTTT. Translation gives CASSSVGVDSPLHF.

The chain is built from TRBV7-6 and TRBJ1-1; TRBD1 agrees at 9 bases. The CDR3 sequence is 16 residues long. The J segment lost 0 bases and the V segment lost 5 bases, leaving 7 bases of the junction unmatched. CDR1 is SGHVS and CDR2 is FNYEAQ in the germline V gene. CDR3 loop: CASSPGTGTMNTEAFF. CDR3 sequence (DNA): TGTGCCAGCAGCCCCGGGACAGGGACCATGAACACTGAAGCTTTCTTT.

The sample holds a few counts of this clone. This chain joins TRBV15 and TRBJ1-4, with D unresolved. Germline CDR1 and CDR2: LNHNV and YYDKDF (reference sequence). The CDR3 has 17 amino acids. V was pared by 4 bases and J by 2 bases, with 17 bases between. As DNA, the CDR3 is TGTGCCACCAGCAAAATTCCCCGACAAAGCACTAATGAAAAACTGTTTTTT. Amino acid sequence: CATSKIPRQSTNEKLFF.

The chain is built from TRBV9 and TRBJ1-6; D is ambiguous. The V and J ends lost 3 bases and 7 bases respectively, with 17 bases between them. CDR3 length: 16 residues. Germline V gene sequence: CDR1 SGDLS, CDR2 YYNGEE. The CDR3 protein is CASSGSHSMGNSPLHF. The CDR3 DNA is TGTGCCAGCAGCGGGTCCCATAGCATGGGAAATTCACCCCTCCACTTT. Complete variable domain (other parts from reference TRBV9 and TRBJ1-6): DSGVTQTPKHLITATGQRVTLRCSPRSGDLSVYWYQQSLDQGLQFLIQYYNGEERAKGNILERFSAQQFPDLHSELNLSSLELGDSALYFCASSGSHSMGNSPLHFGNGTRLTVT.

This chain's CDR3 is CASSLALWRGIDNEQFF. The CDR3 DNA follows: TGTGCCAGCAGTTTAGCCCTTTGGCGGGGGATCGATAATGAGCAGTTCTTC. The rearrangement uses TRBV27 and TRBJ2-1, with TRBD2 matching 7 bases. The CDR3 covers 17 residues. Trimming removed 2 bases from V and 7 bases from J; junction bases left unmatched: 14. Germline values: CDR1 MNHEY, CDR2 SMNVEV (reference sequence).

The CDR3 reads CASATLGTGELFF. In nucleotides, the CDR3 is TGTGCCAGCGCTACGTTGGGCACCGGGGAGCTGTTTTTT. This chain joins TRBV27 and TRBJ2-2; D not certain. This CDR3 has 13 residues. The ends were cut back, 8 bases at V and 4 bases at J, with 11 bases in the middle. Germline CDR1 and CDR2: MNHEY and SMNVEV (reference sequence).

As DNA, the CDR3 is TGTGCCAGCAGTTACAAGAGAGGTTACGAGCAGTACTTC. This translates into CASSYKRGYEQYF. J is TRBJ2-7 and V is TRBV6-5; D uncertain. The germline gives CDR1 MNHEY, CDR2 SVGAGI. The CDR3 is made up of 13 amino acids. Trimming left V 2 bases short and J 4 bases short, with 9 bases between.

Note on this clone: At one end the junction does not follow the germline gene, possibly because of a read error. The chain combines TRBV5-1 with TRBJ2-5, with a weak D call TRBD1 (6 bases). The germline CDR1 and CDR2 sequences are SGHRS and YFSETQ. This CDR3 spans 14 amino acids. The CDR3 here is CASSGTGTIETQYF. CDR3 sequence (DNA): TGCGCCAGCAGCGGCACCGGGACAATCGAGACCCAATACTTC.

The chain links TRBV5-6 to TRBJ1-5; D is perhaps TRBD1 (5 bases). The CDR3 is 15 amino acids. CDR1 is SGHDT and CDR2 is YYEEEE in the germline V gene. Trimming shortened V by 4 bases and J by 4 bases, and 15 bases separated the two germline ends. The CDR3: CASSDRRGENQPQHF. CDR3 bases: TGTGCCAGCAGCGATCGGCGAGGGGAGAATCAGCCCCAGCATTTT.

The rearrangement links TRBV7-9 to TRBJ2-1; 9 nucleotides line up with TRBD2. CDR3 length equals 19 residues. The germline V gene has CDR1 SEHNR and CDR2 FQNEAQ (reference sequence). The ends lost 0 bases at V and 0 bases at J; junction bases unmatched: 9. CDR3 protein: CASSLARWAGGPSYNEQFF. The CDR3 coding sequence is TGTGCCAGCAGCTTAGCACGTTGGGCGGGGGGGCCCTCCTACAATGAGCAGTTCTTC.

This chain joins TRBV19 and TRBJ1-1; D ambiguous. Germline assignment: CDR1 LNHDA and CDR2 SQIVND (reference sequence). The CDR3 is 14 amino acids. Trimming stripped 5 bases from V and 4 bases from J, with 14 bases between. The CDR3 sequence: CASSPLRVGTEAFF. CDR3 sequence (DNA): TGTGCCAGTAGTCCCCTTCGGGTCGGCACTGAAGCTTTCTTT.